This T cell receptor (beta chain) was sequenced during a study of Ad26.COV2.S vaccination and SARS-CoV-2 variants. Findings and caveats of the study: Measurements of TCR breadth and depth may have given underestimates of the total T cell responses.

Details on this clone: Its matching antigen is unknown. The sample holds other DNA sequences that translate to the same CDR3.

The CDR3 is made up of 13 amino acids. Trimming at V came to 5 bases and at J to 4 bases, leaving 4 bases not matched to a gene. Germline V gene lookup returns CDR1 SGHTA and CDR2 FQGNSA. Sample treatment: roughly 20 received Ad26.COV2.S at low or high dose, single or two shots; several received placebo; per-sample allocation not given. Following the first vaccine or placebo injection, samples were taken on day 63. Its platform was an Ad26 vector, and its expressed antigen was Wuhan-strain SARS-CoV-2 spike. Method: immunoSEQ multiplex PCR; TCRdb's copy keeps in-frame clones and lacks some. The table has about 410,000 clones, less than 90% seen once.

This clonotype was obtained from a person between 18 and 60 years old who received the Ad26.COV2.S COVID-19 vaccine or a placebo. The gene calls are TRBV7-2 and TRBJ2-5; 7 bases match TRBD1. Sequences were derived from peripheral blood, sampled in a trial of Ad26.COV2.S vaccine versus placebo. CDR3 sequence (DNA): TGTGCCAGCAGCCCCGACAGGGCAGAGACCCAGTACTTC. This translates into CASSPDRAETQYF.